The 18 T cell receptor beta chains reported below all come from one sample, sequenced in a study of OX40 agonist ivuxolimab in advanced cancers. Data came from immunoSEQ multiplex PCR; TCRdb stores just in-frame clones and leaves some out. The sample shows about 110,000 clones, approximately 89% of them seen only once. The sample here was CD4+ or CD8+ T cells sorted from blood, taken in a trial of the OX40 agonist ivuxolimab. Every receptor here comes from an adult with an advanced solid tumor such as melanoma, head and neck, liver or kidney cancer.

J is TRBJ2-5 and V is TRBV6-5; D remains unclear. The CDR3 contains 13 residues. V shed 4 bases and J shed 4 bases, with 10 bases lying between them. The germline gives CDR1 MNHEY, CDR2 SVGAGI. The CDR3 loop reads CASSSLTRETQYF. The CDR3 nucleotides read TGTGCCAGCAGTTCCCTAACCAGAGAGACCCAGTACTTC.

In DNA form, the CDR3 reads TGTGCCAGCACCGAGCGGGGATCCACAGATACGCAGTATTTT. Translated: CASTERGSTDTQYF. The chain combines TRBV6-6 with TRBJ2-3, with 7 nucleotides matching TRBD2. Germline trimming cut 7 bases from V and 2 bases from J; bases unmatched to any gene: 6. The germline gives CDR1 MNHNY, CDR2 SVGAGI (reference sequence). The CDR3 runs 14 residues.

The V call is TRBV2, the J call TRBJ2-1; 8 bases map to TRBD2. The CDR3 is 15 residues long. CDR1 and CDR2 (germline): SNHLY, FYNNEI. J lost 4 bases, V lost 2 bases, and 4 bases had no gene match. CDR3 bases: TGTGCCAGCAGTGAAAGCGGGGGCCCATACAATGAGCAGTTCTTC. Protein product: CASSESGGPYNEQFF.

V is TRBV11-2 and J is TRBJ2-7; 9 bases map to TRBD1. V shed 1 base, J shed 3 bases, and the junction held 4 bases outside the gene matches. The germline CDR1 and CDR2 sequences are SGHAT and FQNNGV. This CDR3 is 15 amino acids long. The CDR3, as DNA: TGTGCCAGCAGCTTAGTGGCGACAGGGGGCTACGAGCAGTACTTC. This encodes CASSLVATGGYEQYF.

DNA for the CDR3: TGTGCCAGCACCCTGGGGGGAAGCTCCTACAATGAGCAGTTCTTC. Protein sequence: CASTLGGSSYNEQFF. This chain joins TRBV9 and TRBJ2-1; a weak D match, TRBD2 (6 bases). V gave up 6 bases and J gave up 0 bases, with 13 bases separating them. CDR3 length equals 15 residues. In germline, CDR1 is SGDLS, CDR2 YYNGEE.

The chain joins TRBV10-3 to TRBJ1-2, with D perhaps matching TRBD1 (5 bases). The germline CDR1 and CDR2 sequences are ENHRY and SYGVKD. The CDR3 spans 13 residues. V dropped 3 bases and J dropped 8 bases, with 13 bases sitting between them. CDR3 region: CAISDSRDSGYTF. CDR3 bases: TGTGCCATCAGTGATTCAAGAGACAGCGGCTACACCTTC.

The V and J genes are TRBV2 and TRBJ1-2; D is unclear. Germline assignment: CDR1 SNHLY and CDR2 FYNNEI. The CDR3 spans 14 residues. Between the trimmed V and J ends, which lost 7 bases and 1 base, there was a span of 13 bases. In nucleotides, the CDR3 is TGTGCCAGCACGGGTGGTCCTAATAACTATGGCTACACCTTC. This translates into CASTGGPNNYGYTF.

The chain joins TRBV7-3 to TRBJ1-3; 7 nucleotides line up with TRBD1. Germline values: CDR1 SGHTA, CDR2 FQGTGA. The CDR3 sequence is 15 residues long. Trimming cost V 0 bases and J 4 bases; bases outside gene matches: 3. CDR3 sequence: CASSLTGQIGNTIYF. For the CDR3, the DNA is TGTGCCAGCAGCTTAACGGGACAGATCGGAAACACCATATATTTT.

The rearrangement links TRBV27 to TRBJ1-5; the D is unclear. The V end was cut by 6 bases, the J end by 1 base, with 13 bases between. CDR1 is MNHEY, CDR2 SMNVEV, per germline (reference sequence). The CDR3 contains 15 residues. The CDR3 DNA reads as TGTGCCAGCAGCGCCCCGAGAGCAAGCAATCAGCCCCAGCATTTT. The encoded protein is CASSAPRASNQPQHF.

The V and J genes are TRBV6-5 and TRBJ1-2; 7 nucleotides align to TRBD1. The V gene end was trimmed by 4 bases and the J gene end by 2 bases; junction bases not matched to a gene: 4. This CDR3 is built from 14 residues. Germline assignment: CDR1 MNHEY and CDR2 SVGAGI. The CDR3 loop reads CASSSQGENYGYTF. In nucleotides, the CDR3 is TGTGCCAGCAGTTCCCAGGGGGAGAACTATGGCTACACCTTC.

A word on this clone: A clone one base away is much larger, so this may be a read error. J is TRBJ2-1 and V is TRBV7-9; D gene ambiguous. Per the germline V gene, CDR1 is SEHNR and CDR2 is FQNEAQ (reference sequence). V lost 2 bases, J lost 7 bases, and 6 bases lay in between. This CDR3 is 12 amino acids long. CDR3 nucleotides: TGTGCCAGCAGCTTAAAGGGTAATGAGCAGTTCTTC. It is translated as CASSLKGNEQFF.

The V call is TRBV25-1, the J call TRBJ1-1, with 7 bases aligning to TRBD1. The junction had 17 bases not matched to a gene; V was cut back by 5 bases and J by 2 bases. The CDR3 is 18 amino acids. Germline V lookup: CDR1 MGHDK, CDR2 SYGVNS. CDR3 sequence (DNA): TGTGCCAGCAGTAGGAACTGGAGGGCAGGGGGAAGAAACACTGAAGCTTTCTTT. Translated: CASSRNWRAGGRNTEAFF.

V is TRBV5-5 and J is TRBJ1-4; TRBD1 is a possible D gene (5 bases). Trimming removed 4 bases at V and 4 bases at J, with 14 bases between. The CDR3 totals 15 residues. Germline V lookup: CDR1 SGHKS, CDR2 YYEKEE (reference sequence). CDR3 sequence (DNA): TGTGCCAGCAGCCCAGCGGGACGGATTAATGAAAAACTGTTTTTT. It specifies CASSPAGRINEKLFF.

This chain links TRBV7-9 with TRBJ2-3; possible D gene TRBD2, 5 bases. Per germline, CDR1 SEHNR and CDR2 FQNEAQ (reference sequence). The CDR3 contains 16 residues. The V gene lost 8 bases and the J gene lost 0 bases, with 18 bases spanning the gap. CDR3 nucleotides: TGTGCCAGCTTTGAACTAGGTAGCGCAAGCACAGATACGCAGTATTTT. Residues: CASFELGSASTDTQYF.

The chain has TRBV5-1 and TRBJ1-2, with D tentatively TRBD1 (5 bases). Germline V lookup: CDR1 SGHRS, CDR2 YFSETQ. Trimming left V 4 bases short and J 9 bases short, with 19 bases between. CDR3 length equals 14 residues. The CDR3 DNA follows: TGCGCCAGCAGCGTAGATAGCGGGGGTTTCAGCTACACCTTC. Its protein is CASSVDSGGFSYTF.

This clone occurred once. The chain employs TRBV7-9 and TRBJ2-3, with 12 bases lining up with TRBD1. The trim removed 5 bases at V and 6 bases at J, leaving 9 bases unmatched. CDR1 SEHNR and CDR2 FQNEAQ come from the germline V gene (reference sequence). This CDR3 has 16 amino acids. CDR3 residues: CASSRDLGQGADTQYF. The CDR3 coding sequence is TGTGCCAGCAGCCGGGATCTGGGACAGGGGGCGGATACGCAGTATTTT.

The V gene is TRBV6-1, the J gene TRBJ1-2, with a weak D call TRBD1 (6 bases). Between the trimmed V and J ends, which lost 6 bases and 2 bases, there was a span of 10 bases. CDR1 and CDR2 (germline): MNHNS, SASEGT. There are 13 residues in the CDR3. DNA of the CDR3: TGTGCCAGCAGATCCGGACAGAACTATGGCTACACCTTC. Amino acid sequence: CASRSGQNYGYTF.

The chain joins TRBV4-1 to TRBJ2-3; TRBD2 agrees at 9 bases. V shed 0 bases, J shed 6 bases, and the junction held 7 bases outside the gene matches. Germline CDR1 MGHRA, CDR2 YSYEKL. The CDR3 covers 16 residues. Here the CDR3 DNA reads TGCGCCAGCAGCCAAGATCTGGGCGGGGGGGCGGATACGCAGTATTTT. This sequence encodes CASSQDLGGGADTQYF.